These 10 T cell receptor beta chains were sequenced from one sample in a study of blood T cell repertoires in COVID-19 (dated by TCRdb to the early 2020s). Libraries were constructed by the immunoSEQ multiplex PCR assay. This immuneACCESS table, as held by TCRdb, lists in-frame sequences with V and J called but not all clones. Of the missing ones, under half trace to an unresolved V gene in checked studies; the others have no known cause. This sample gives around 100,000 clones in total; 84% of them show up just once. The biggest ten clones account for around 13% of the sample. Sequencing was performed on peripheral blood. These receptors all come from a human donor in a cohort sampled during active COVID-19.

The gene calls are TRBV5-1 and TRBJ2-6; TRBD1 agrees at 10 bases. The CDR3 sequence is 20 residues long. Looked up from germline, CDR1 is SGHRS and CDR2 is YFSETQ. Germline trimming cut 1 base from V and 0 bases from J; bases unmatched to any gene: 10. The CDR3: CASSLSIRDRGLSGANVLTF. CDR3 nucleotides: TGCGCCAGCAGCTTGTCAATCCGGGACAGGGGTCTCTCTGGGGCCAACGTCCTGACTTTC.

The rearrangement uses TRBV6-5 and TRBJ2-1; 8 positions agree with TRBD2. J lost 9 bases, V lost 7 bases, and 8 bases had no gene match. The CDR3 sequence is 13 residues long. CDR1 is MNHEY, CDR2 SVGAGI, per germline. Here the CDR3 reads CASTALGRVEQFF. The CDR3 bases are TGTGCCAGCACGGCTCTCGGGAGGGTTGAGCAGTTCTTC.

This chain connects TRBV18 to TRBJ1-1; 9 nucleotides line up with TRBD1. This CDR3 spans 16 amino acids. V shed 4 bases, J shed 0 bases, and the junction held 6 bases outside the gene matches. The germline V gene encodes CDR1 KGHSH and CDR2 LQKENI. The DNA of the CDR3 is TGTGCCAGCTCACAAGGGACAGGGAAGATGAACACTGAAGCTTTCTTT. It encodes CASSQGTGKMNTEAFF.

The V and J genes are TRBV13 and TRBJ1-1; 11 positions agree with TRBD1. The CDR3 sequence is 15 residues long. V shed 1 base and J 5 bases; nucleotides not matched to a gene: 3. Looked up from germline, CDR1 is PRHDT and CDR2 is FYEKMQ (reference sequence). The CDR3 DNA reads as TGTGCCAGCAGCTTAGCTGGGACAGGGGGAACTGAAGCTTTCTTT. Its protein is CASSLAGTGGTEAFF. Variable domain in full (rest from reference TRBV13 and TRBJ1-1): AAGVIQSPRHLIKEKRETATLKCYPIPRHDTVYWYQQGPGQDPQFLISFYEKMQSDKGSIPDRFSAQQFSDYHSELNMSSLELGDSALYFCASSLAGTGGTEAFFGQGTRLTVV.

This chain uses TRBV5-6 with TRBJ2-7, with TRBD1 as a possible D gene (5 bases). This CDR3 region has 13 residues. V gave up 4 bases and J gave up 8 bases, with 16 bases separating them. Germline V gene sequence: CDR1 SGHDT, CDR2 YYEEEE. The CDR3: CASSQTPWGQQYF. CDR3 DNA: TGTGCCAGCAGCCAGACTCCCTGGGGCCAGCAGTACTTC.

The chain employs TRBV12-5 and TRBJ1-5; 9 bases match TRBD1. J was trimmed by 2 bases and V by 7 bases; bases with no gene match: 6. Germline loops: CDR1 LGHNT, CDR2 FRNRAP. This CDR3 has 15 amino acids. The CDR3 bases are TGTGCTAGTGCCGCCCGGGACAGGGGCAATCAGCCCCAGCATTTT. Its translation: CASAARDRGNQPQHF.

This clone was recorded only once. V usage is TRBV7-8 and J usage is TRBJ1-1, with TRBD1 matching 7 bases. The V segment lost 3 bases and the J segment 4 bases; nucleotides outside the gene matches: 5. There are 14 residues in the CDR3. Germline CDR1 reads SGHVS; CDR2 reads FQNEAQ. The CDR3 loop reads CASSLGQPRTEAFF. The CDR3 DNA is TGTGCCAGCAGCTTGGGACAGCCGCGCACTGAAGCTTTCTTT.

The chain uses TRBV5-1 and TRBJ2-2; TRBD1 matches at 8 bases. The CDR3 is 18 amino acids. The ends lost 3 bases at V and 5 bases at J; junction bases unmatched: 15. The germline V gene has CDR1 SGHRS and CDR2 YFSETQ. CDR3 in amino acids: CASSSLAPGGARTGELFF. The CDR3 nucleotides read TGCGCCAGCAGCTCACTTGCCCCAGGGGGCGCGCGGACCGGGGAGCTGTTTTTT.

This clone showed up just once. This chain uses TRBV20-1 with TRBJ1-1, with D perhaps TRBD1 (5 bases). This CDR3 region has 13 residues. Germline V CDR1 and CDR2: DFQATT, SNEGSKA (reference sequence). Trimming pared 3 bases from V and 0 bases from J, leaving 8 bases between. The CDR3 DNA sequence: TGCAGTGCTAGTACAGGCGTGAACACTGAAGCTTTCTTT. It encodes CSASTGVNTEAFF.

This clone was seen only once. The V and J genes are TRBV6-2 or TRBV6-3 and TRBJ1-4; TRBD1 matches 9 bases. The junction had 6 bases not matched to a gene; V was cut back by 2 bases and J by 8 bases. The CDR3 length is 15 residues. Germline CDR1 and CDR2: MNHEY and SVGEGT. CDR3 sequence: CASSYGGQGYEKLFF. DNA of the CDR3: TGTGCCAGCAGTTACGGGGGACAGGGATACGAAAAACTGTTTTTT.